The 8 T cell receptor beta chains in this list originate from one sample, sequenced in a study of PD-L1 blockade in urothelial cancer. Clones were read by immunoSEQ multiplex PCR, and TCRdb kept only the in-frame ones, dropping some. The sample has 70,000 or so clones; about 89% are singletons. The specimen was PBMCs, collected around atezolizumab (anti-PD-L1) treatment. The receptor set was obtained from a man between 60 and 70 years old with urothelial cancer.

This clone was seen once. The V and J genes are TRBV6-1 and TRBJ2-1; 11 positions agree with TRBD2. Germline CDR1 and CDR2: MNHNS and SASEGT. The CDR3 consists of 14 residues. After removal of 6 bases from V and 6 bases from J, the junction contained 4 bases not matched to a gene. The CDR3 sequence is CASSPGTSGNEQFF. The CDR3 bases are TGTGCCAGCAGCCCCGGGACTAGCGGCAATGAGCAGTTCTTC.

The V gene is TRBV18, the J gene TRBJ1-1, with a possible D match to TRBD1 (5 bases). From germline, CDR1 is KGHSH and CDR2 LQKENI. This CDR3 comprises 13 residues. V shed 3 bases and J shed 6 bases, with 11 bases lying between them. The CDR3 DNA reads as TGTGCCAGCTCACCGACAGAAGGGGCTGAAGCTTTCTTT. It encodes CASSPTEGAEAFF.

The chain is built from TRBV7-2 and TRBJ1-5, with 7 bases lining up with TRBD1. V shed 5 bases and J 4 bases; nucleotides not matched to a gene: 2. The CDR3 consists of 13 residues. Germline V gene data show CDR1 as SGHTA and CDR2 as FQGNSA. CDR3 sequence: CASSATGNQPQHF. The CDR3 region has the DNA TGTGCCAGCAGCGCGACAGGGAATCAGCCCCAGCATTTT.

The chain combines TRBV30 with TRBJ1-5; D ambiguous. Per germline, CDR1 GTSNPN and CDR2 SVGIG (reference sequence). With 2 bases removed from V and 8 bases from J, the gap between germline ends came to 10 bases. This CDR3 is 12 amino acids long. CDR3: CAWSPGNEPQHF. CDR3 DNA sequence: TGTGCCTGGAGTCCCGGGAATGAGCCCCAGCATTTT.

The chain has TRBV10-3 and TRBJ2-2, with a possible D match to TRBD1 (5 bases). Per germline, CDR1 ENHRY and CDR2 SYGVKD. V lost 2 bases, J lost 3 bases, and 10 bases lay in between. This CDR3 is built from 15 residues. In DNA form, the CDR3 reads TGTGCCATCAGTGAGGGTAGGGGCGACACCGGGGAGCTGTTTTTT. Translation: CAISEGRGDTGELFF.

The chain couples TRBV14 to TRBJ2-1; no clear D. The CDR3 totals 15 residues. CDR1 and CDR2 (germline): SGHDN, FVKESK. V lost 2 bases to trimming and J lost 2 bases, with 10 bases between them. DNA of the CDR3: TGTGCCAGCAGCCAACTTCTATCTACCTACAATGAGCAGTTCTTC. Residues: CASSQLLSTYNEQFF.

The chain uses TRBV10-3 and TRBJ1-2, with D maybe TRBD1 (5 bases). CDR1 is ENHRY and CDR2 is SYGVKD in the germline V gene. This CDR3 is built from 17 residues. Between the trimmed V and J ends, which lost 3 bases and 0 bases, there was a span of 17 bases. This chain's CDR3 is CAISDPYRVTANYGYTF. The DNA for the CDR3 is TGTGCCATCAGTGACCCTTACCGCGTGACAGCTAACTATGGCTACACCTTC.

CDR3 residues: CASSSQGATEAFF. In DNA, the CDR3 is TGCGCCAGCAGCTCACAGGGGGCGACTGAAGCTTTCTTT. This rearrangement joins TRBV5-1 to TRBJ1-1; 9 bases align to TRBD1. Trimming cost V 3 bases and J 5 bases; bases outside gene matches: 2. There are 13 residues in the CDR3. Looked up from germline, CDR1 is SGHRS and CDR2 is YFSETQ.